This T cell receptor (beta chain) was sequenced for a study of cytomegalovirus exposure and HLA in healthy donors. The data were produced by immunoSEQ multiplex PCR, yet TCRdb's version contains in-frame clones alone and is incomplete. The sample lists about 150,000 clones; 75% to 90% were seen once. Germline CDR1 and CDR2: SEHNR and FQNEAQ (reference sequence). V lost 4 bases to trimming and J lost 1 base, with 5 bases between them. There are 13 residues in the CDR3. The chain recombines TRBV7-9 with TRBJ1-3; tentative D call: TRBD1 (5 bases). The TCR comes from a man younger than 35 in good health and CMV-seropositive. The sequencing input was PBMCs. CDR3: CASSSGSGNTIYF. DNA for the CDR3: TGTGCCAGCAGCTCAGGGTCTGGAAACACCATATATTTT.